This T cell receptor beta chain is drawn from a study of neurological immune-mediated disorders. This clonotype appeared many times. TCRdb re-called the 5' RACE reads with MiXCR, one entry per CDR3 protein. The sample contains 28,000 or so distinct CDR3 sequences, 12% of which appear only once. The CDR3 covers 16 residues. Germline loops: CDR1 SGHVS, CDR2 FQNEAQ. Deletions cut 8 bases from V and 0 bases from J, with 17 bases between. The clonotype was recovered from a man aged 55-75 years in good health. The source material was PBMCs. The chain has TRBV7-8 and TRBJ2-4; D remains unclear. CDR3 nucleotide sequence: TGTGCCAGCGCGGACGACTTAAAACTAGCCAAAAACATTCAGTACTTC. Translated, it gives CASADDLKLAKNIQYF.